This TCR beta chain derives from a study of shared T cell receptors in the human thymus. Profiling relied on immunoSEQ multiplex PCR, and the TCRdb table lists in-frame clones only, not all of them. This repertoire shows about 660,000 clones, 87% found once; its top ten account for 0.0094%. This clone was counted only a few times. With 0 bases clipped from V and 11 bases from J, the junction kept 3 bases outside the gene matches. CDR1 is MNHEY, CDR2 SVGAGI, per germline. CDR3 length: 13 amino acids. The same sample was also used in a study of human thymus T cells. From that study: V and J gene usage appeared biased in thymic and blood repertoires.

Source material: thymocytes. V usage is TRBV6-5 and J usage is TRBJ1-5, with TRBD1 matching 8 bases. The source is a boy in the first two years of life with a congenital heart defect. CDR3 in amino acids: CASSYSTQGAQHF. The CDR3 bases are TGTGCCAGCAGTTACTCCACACAGGGGGCCCAGCATTTT.